This T cell receptor beta chain stems from a study of blood T cell repertoires in COVID-19. For the study at large: PBMCs, B-cell-depleted T cells, or T cells provided the cDNA or gDNA that made up the material.

Data came from immunoSEQ multiplex PCR; TCRdb stores just in-frame clones and leaves some out. The repertoire holds around 250,000 clones, with approximately 86% as singletons. This CDR3 contains 14 residues. In germline, CDR1 is LGHDT, CDR2 YNNKEL (reference sequence). Trimming took 4 bases from V and 8 from J; bases not matched to a gene: 6. This sequence originates from a woman between 50 and 59 years old who had recovered from COVID-19. This chain joins TRBV3-1 (or the pseudogene TRBV3-2) and TRBJ1-4; 8 positions agree with TRBD1. The specimen sequenced was PBMCs or T cells enriched from blood (not recorded which). In DNA form, the CDR3 reads TGTGCCAGCAGCCCCAGGGGGCTTCGGGAAAAACTGTTTTTT. Its protein product is CASSPRGLREKLFF.